This T cell receptor beta chain is from a study of blood T cells in healthy people across ages. Primers used in a second PCR of roughly 7 to 12 cycles were a sample-barcoded 5' primer and a J-beta primer mix. TCRdb redid the calling of the 5' RACE reads with MiXCR, one entry per CDR3 protein. The sample lists hundreds of thousands of distinct CDR3 sequences; around half were seen once. This receptor was taken from a woman in her sixties or seventies in good health. The material sequenced was blood.

For the CDR3, the DNA is TGCAGCCTTTTAGCGGGGCCAGGCGATGAGCAGTTCTTC. This gives the protein CSLLAGPGDEQFF. The chain employs TRBV29-1 and TRBJ2-1, with TRBD2 identical over 8 bases. CDR1 and CDR2 from the germline V gene are SQVTM and ANQGSEA. Trimming removed 8 bases from V and 8 bases from J; junction bases left unmatched: 11. This CDR3 spans 13 amino acids.